A single sample gave rise to the 20 T cell receptor beta chains below, sequenced in a study of shared clonotypes between healthy human individuals. Clones were sequenced by immunoSEQ multiplex PCR, and TCRdb holds only the in-frame ones, with some missing. The table shows 2 million to 3 million clones, with 90% to 95% occurring only once. The sample taken for sequencing was naive CD4+ T cells sorted from blood. Subset: CD45RA+ positively selected. These receptors were taken from a man between 18 and 35 years old in good health.

The count of this clone is one. J is TRBJ1-5 and V is TRBV4-1, with D possibly being TRBD1 (6 bases). V shed 4 bases and J shed 6 bases, with 16 bases lying between them. There are 15 residues in the CDR3. CDR1 is MGHRA and CDR2 is YSYEKL in the germline V gene. The CDR3 here is CASSPSGGAVQPQHF. The DNA of the CDR3 is TGCGCCAGCAGCCCGTCCGGGGGGGCAGTTCAGCCCCAGCATTTT.

The V call is TRBV10-3, the J call TRBJ1-2; 8 bases align to TRBD1. The CDR3 has 14 amino acids. The germline V gene has CDR1 ENHRY and CDR2 SYGVKD. Trimming removed 10 bases from V and 4 bases from J; junction bases left unmatched: 11. The CDR3 spells CATATGGLTYGYTF. The CDR3 region has the DNA TGTGCCACCGCCACAGGGGGGCTAACCTATGGCTACACCTTC.

About this clone: Other nucleotide sequences from this sample produce the same CDR3. The V call is TRBV18, the J call TRBJ2-5; a weak D match, TRBD1 (7 bases). The CDR3 sequence is 14 residues long. The ends were cut back, 4 bases at V and 1 base at J, with 10 bases in the middle. Germline V CDR1 and CDR2: KGHSH, LQKENI. The CDR3 sequence: CASSRGTVQETQYF. Written as DNA, the CDR3 is TGTGCCAGCTCACGCGGGACAGTCCAAGAGACCCAGTACTTC.

This chain connects TRBV14 to TRBJ1-6; TRBD1 aligns across 7 bases. This CDR3 has 15 amino acids. V trimming: 4 bases; J trimming: 4 bases; junction bases outside the gene matches: 4. The V gene's germline CDR1 is SGHDN and CDR2 FVKESK. CDR3 loop: CASSPMGQYNSPLHF. The CDR3 DNA sequence: TGTGCCAGCAGCCCGATGGGACAGTATAATTCACCCCTCCACTTT. Together with reference TRBV14 and TRBJ1-6, the CDR3 gives the full variable domain: EAGVTQFPSHSVIEKGQTVTLRCDPISGHDNLYWYRRVMGKEIKFLLHFVKESKQDESGMPNNRFLAERTGGTYSTLKVQPAELEDSGVYFCASSPMGQYNSPLHFGNGTRLTVT.

This clone showed up just once. The chain carries TRBV25-1 and TRBJ1-5, with D possibly TRBD1 on 5 matching bases. CDR1 and CDR2 (germline): MGHDK, SYGVNS. CDR3 length: 16 amino acids. Trimming removed 2 bases at V and 7 bases at J, with 18 bases between. The CDR3 reads CASSESKGGAGQPQHF. Written as DNA, the CDR3 is TGTGCCAGCAGTGAAAGCAAAGGAGGGGCAGGGCAGCCCCAGCATTTT.

The chain has TRBV30 and TRBJ2-3; D is uncertain. CDR3 size: 13 residues. Between the trimmed V and J ends, which lost 1 base and 1 base, there was a span of 6 bases. Germline V gene lookup returns CDR1 GTSNPN and CDR2 SVGIG (reference sequence). The CDR3 protein is CAWSGRRTDTQYF. The CDR3 DNA is TGTGCCTGGAGTGGACGGCGCACAGATACGCAGTATTTT. Full variable domain (outside the CDR3, taken from reference TRBV30 and TRBJ2-3): SQTIHQWPATLVQPVGSPLSLECTVEGTSNPNLYWYRQAAGRGLQLLFYSVGIGQISSEVPQNLSASRPQDRQFILSSKKLLLSDSGFYLCAWSGRRTDTQYFGPGTRLTVL.

V and J are TRBV4-3 and TRBJ1-4; tentatively, D is TRBD1 (5 bases). Looked up from germline, CDR1 is LGHNA and CDR2 is YSLEER. V lost 4 bases and J lost 4, with 16 bases in between. The CDR3 consists of 16 residues. The CDR3 DNA is TGCGCCAGCAGCCTCGGCCGGATGACAGATAATGAAAAACTGTTTTTT. It translates to CASSLGRMTDNEKLFF.

This chain joins TRBV11-3 and TRBJ2-3; D is possibly TRBD2 (6 bases). Trimming cost V 8 bases and J 4 bases, with 16 bases left between them. The CDR3 sequence is 14 residues long. The germline V gene has CDR1 SGHNT and CDR2 YENEEA. CDR3: CASSRGLPSDTQYF. As DNA, the CDR3 is TGTGCCAGCTCCCGGGGACTCCCCTCAGATACGCAGTATTTT. Based on the CDR3 plus reference TRBV11-3 and TRBJ2-3, the full variable domain is EAGVVQSPRYKIIEKKQPVAFWCNPISGHNTLYWYLQNLGQGPELLIRYENEEAVDDSQLPKDRFSAERLKGVDSTLKIQPAELGDSAVYLCASSRGLPSDTQYFGPGTRLTVL.

The gene calls are TRBV4-2 and TRBJ1-6; D is unresolved. The CDR3 length is 14 residues. V was clipped by 0 bases and J by 7 bases, with 7 bases between them. From germline, CDR1 is LGHNA and CDR2 YNFKEQ. CDR3 amino acids: CASSQEGLNSPLHF. CDR3 coding DNA: TGTGCCAGCAGCCAAGAAGGCCTAAATTCACCCCTCCACTTT.

J is TRBJ1-4 and V is TRBV13, with 7 bases that match TRBD1. CDR3 length: 13 residues. Germline values: CDR1 PRHDT, CDR2 FYEKMQ (reference sequence). The trim removed 1 base at V and 8 bases at J, leaving 1 base unmatched. Here the CDR3 reads CASSLDRGEKLFF. Written as DNA, the CDR3 is TGTGCCAGCAGCTTAGACAGGGGAGAAAAACTGTTTTTT.

This chain links TRBV15 with TRBJ2-3, with D possibly being TRBD1 (5 bases). The CDR3 loop spans 12 amino acids. CDR1 is LNHNV and CDR2 is YYDKDF in the germline V gene (reference sequence). V was trimmed by 7 bases and J by 5 bases, leaving 10 bases between them. The CDR3 sequence: CATNSRGDTQYF. The CDR3 nucleotides are TGTGCCACCAATTCTAGGGGAGATACGCAGTATTTT.

The rearrangement uses TRBV19 and TRBJ2-2; no firm D call. Germline CDR1 is LNHDA and CDR2 is SQIVND (reference sequence). The V end lost 1 base, the J end lost 1 base, and 4 bases lay between the germline ends. CDR3 length equals 14 residues. This CDR3 reads CASSIVMNTGELFF. Here the CDR3 DNA reads TGTGCCAGTAGTATAGTAATGAACACCGGGGAGCTGTTTTTT.

The chain recombines TRBV28 with TRBJ2-5; tentatively, D is TRBD1 or TRBD2 (5 bases each). Per the germline V gene, CDR1 is MDHEN and CDR2 is SYDVKM. CDR3 size: 15 residues. The ends were cut back, 2 bases at V and 5 bases at J, with 15 bases in the middle. CDR3 sequence reads: CASSLASRGGETQYF. The DNA of the CDR3 is TGTGCCAGCAGTTTAGCTTCAAGGGGCGGGGAGACCCAGTACTTC.

V gene TRBV7-2 combines with J gene TRBJ2-2, with 9 positions matching TRBD2. Germline CDR1 is SGHTA and CDR2 is FQGNSA. J lost 2 bases, V lost 5 bases, and 6 bases had no gene match. CDR3 length: 16 amino acids. CDR3 sequence (DNA): TGTGCCAGCAGCCTGATGACTAGCGGAAACACCGGGGAGCTGTTTTTT. This encodes CASSLMTSGNTGELFF.

This clone was seen a single time. The V call is TRBV19, the J call TRBJ2-2, with 10 bases lining up with TRBD2. CDR1 and CDR2 from the germline V gene are LNHDA and SQIVND (reference sequence). The CDR3 sequence is 15 residues long. V dropped 5 bases and J dropped 5; count of bases not matched to a gene: 5. CDR3: CASSLAGGWTGELFF. The CDR3 nucleotides read TGTGCCAGTAGTTTAGCGGGGGGTTGGACCGGGGAGCTGTTTTTT.

The chain recombines TRBV7-8 with TRBJ1-1; no reliable D call. There are 12 residues in the CDR3. Germline values: CDR1 SGHVS, CDR2 FQNEAQ. V was pared by 1 base and J by 7 bases, with 7 bases between. The CDR3 nucleotides read TGTGCCAGCAGCTTAGACAGATATGAAGCTTTCTTT. Its protein product is CASSLDRYEAFF.

This rearrangement joins TRBV28 to TRBJ2-5; possibly TRBD2 for D (6 bases). The V gene's germline CDR1 is MDHEN and CDR2 SYDVKM. The CDR3 covers 14 residues. V lost 1 base and J lost 5, with 11 bases in between. For the CDR3, the DNA is TGTGCCAGCAGTTTATACGGGGGAATGGAGACCCAGTACTTC. It encodes CASSLYGGMETQYF. Using reference TRBV28 and TRBJ2-5 for the parts outside the CDR3, the full variable domain is DVKVTQSSRYLVKRTGEKVFLECVQDMDHENMFWYRQDPGLGLRLIYFSYDVKMKEKGDIPEGYSVSREKKERFSLILESASTNQTSMYLCASSLYGGMETQYFGPGTRLLVL.

With respect to this clone: The same CDR3 can be traced to other DNA sequences in this sample. The chain recombines TRBV4-1 with TRBJ1-5; possibly TRBD1 for D (5 bases). The CDR3 is 16 residues long. The germline gives CDR1 MGHRA, CDR2 YSYEKL. Trimming pared 0 bases from V and 1 base from J, leaving 10 bases between. CDR3 in amino acids: CASSQEGVGSNQPQHF. DNA for the CDR3: TGCGCCAGCAGCCAAGAGGGGGTGGGGAGCAATCAGCCCCAGCATTTT.

This rearrangement joins TRBV7-3 to TRBJ2-3, with D perhaps matching TRBD1 (5 bases). The germline V gene has CDR1 SGHTA and CDR2 FQGTGA. Between the trimmed V and J ends, which lost 4 bases and 0 bases, there was a span of 11 bases. CDR3 length equals 15 residues. The CDR3 loop reads CASSSWGGSTDTQYF. The CDR3 nucleotides are TGTGCCAGCAGCTCATGGGGCGGTAGCACAGATACGCAGTATTTT.

The genes are TRBV6-5 and TRBJ2-1; TRBD1 matches at 10 bases. Per germline, CDR1 MNHEY and CDR2 SVGAGI. This CDR3 contains 14 residues. V was clipped by 4 bases and J by 5 bases; unmatched bases: 2. CDR3 DNA: TGTGCCAGCAGTTCCGACAGGGGGCACAATGAGCAGTTCTTC. Amino acids: CASSSDRGHNEQFF.